What follows are 21 T cell receptor beta chains derived from one specimen sequenced in a study of CD8 T cells in ankylosing spondylitis. Study conclusions and caveats: Apparently characteristic of ankylosing spondylitis blood was a TCR beta motif (under ten highly homologous variants).

The antigens these receptors bind are not known. TCRdb reprocessed the 5' RACE reads via MiXCR and lists one record per CDR3 protein. The data hold fewer than 650,000 distinct CDR3 sequences, with 9.5% to 15% observed a single time. The sample was blood, either unsorted or a sorted T cell fraction (not recorded which). The source of these receptors is a male donor with ankylosing spondylitis.

V is TRBV18 and J is TRBJ2-7; 10 bases fit TRBD2. Germline trimming cut 3 bases from V and 7 bases from J; bases unmatched to any gene: 9. This CDR3 contains 15 residues. CDR1 is KGHSH and CDR2 is LQKENI in the germline V gene. CDR3 in amino acids: CASSPAGTSEGEQYF. DNA for the CDR3: TGTGCCAGCTCACCCGCCGGGACTAGCGAGGGTGAGCAGTACTTC.

CDR3 nucleotide sequence: TGTGCCAGCAGTGAAGTATTAGGATTAGATACTGAAGCTTTCTTT. Translation gives CASSEVLGLDTEAFF. This chain uses TRBV6-1 with TRBJ1-1; D remains unclear. CDR1 and CDR2 (germline): MNHNS, SASEGT. V lost 1 base and J 5 bases, leaving 14 bases between the germline ends. CDR3 length: 15 amino acids.

This clonotype occurred a few times. J is TRBJ2-7 and V is TRBV7-2, with TRBD2 as a possible D gene (5 bases). Germline V gives CDR1 SGHTA, CDR2 FQGNSA. V was shortened by 4 bases and J by 4 bases, with 11 bases between the two germline ends. This CDR3 is built from 13 residues. In nucleotides, the CDR3 is TGTGCCAGCAGCTCCACTACTAGTTACGAGCAGTACTTC. Its translation is CASSSTTSYEQYF.

Many counts were recorded for this clonotype. The chain employs TRBV11-1 and TRBJ2-3, with TRBD2 matching 10 bases. The CDR3 is 18 residues long. CDR1 is SGHAT and CDR2 is FQDESV in the germline V gene (reference sequence). V lost 4 bases to trimming and J lost 4 bases; unmatched junction nucleotides: 14. The CDR3, as DNA: TGTGCCAGCAGCTCCACCCCTAGCGGGAGCGGGATGGCAGATACGCAGTATTTT. It specifies CASSSTPSGSGMADTQYF. Combining the CDR3 with reference TRBV11-1 and TRBJ2-3 gives the whole variable domain EAEVAQSPRYKITEKSQAVAFWCDPISGHATLYWYRQILGQGPELLVQFQDESVVDDSQLPKDRFSAERLKGVDSTLKIQPAELGDSAMYLCASSSTPSGSGMADTQYFGPGTRLTVL.

This chain connects TRBV20-1 to TRBJ2-3; 8 bases are shared with TRBD2. Per the germline V gene, CDR1 is DFQATT and CDR2 is SNEGSKA (reference sequence). This CDR3 has 15 residues. Unmatched junction bases numbered 9, after V lost 4 bases and J lost 3 bases. CDR3 nucleotide sequence: TGCAGTGCTAACGACGTAGCGGGGCCGACAGATACGCAGTATTTT. Residues: CSANDVAGPTDTQYF.

This clonotype was observed a handful of times. The rearrangement uses TRBV6-1 and TRBJ2-7, with D perhaps TRBD1 or TRBD2 (5 bases each). The CDR3 loop spans 14 amino acids. Germline V CDR1 and CDR2: MNHNS, SASEGT. V gave up 5 bases and J gave up 0 bases, with 11 bases separating them. CDR3 loop: CASSRDQNSYEQYF. DNA for the CDR3: TGTGCCAGCAGTAGGGACCAAAACTCCTACGAGCAGTACTTC.

This clonotype has only a few counts. The chain carries TRBV10-3 and TRBJ2-1; 8 bases agree with TRBD2. With 7 bases clipped from V and 7 bases from J, the junction kept 15 bases outside the gene matches. Germline CDR1 and CDR2: ENHRY and SYGVKD. This CDR3 has 16 residues. The CDR3 bases are TGTGCCATCACCCCGACTAGCGCCGAGCCACTTAATGAGCAGTTCTTC. Encoded protein: CAITPTSAEPLNEQFF.

This rearrangement joins TRBV20-1 to TRBJ2-3; 8 nucleotides agree with TRBD1. CDR3 length: 14 amino acids. Germline V gene lookup returns CDR1 DFQATT and CDR2 SNEGSKA (reference sequence). Trimming cost V 5 bases and J 3 bases; bases outside gene matches: 7. CDR3 residues: CSAPPDRATDTQYF. For the CDR3, the DNA is TGCAGTGCTCCGCCGGACAGGGCTACAGATACGCAGTATTTT.

The chain carries TRBV18 and TRBJ2-6, with D tentatively TRBD1 (6 bases). V was pared by 5 bases and J by 0 bases, with 17 bases between. In germline, CDR1 is KGHSH, CDR2 LQKENI. The CDR3 spans 18 residues. As DNA, the CDR3 is TGTGCCAGCTCAACGAGGACAGTCAGAGACTCTGGGGCCAACGTCCTGACTTTC. Translation gives CASSTRTVRDSGANVLTF.

The chain has TRBV11-3 and TRBJ2-5; D remains ambiguous. This CDR3 has 16 amino acids. Per germline, CDR1 SGHNT and CDR2 YENEEA. V was trimmed by 7 bases and J by 7 bases, leaving 25 bases between them. The CDR3, as DNA: TGTGCCAGCAAGTCAGGCAGTGGTTCTTTGTGGGCGACCCAGTACTTC. Translated: CASKSGSGSLWATQYF. The variable domain in full, completed from reference TRBV11-3 and TRBJ2-5, reads EAGVVQSPRYKIIEKKQPVAFWCNPISGHNTLYWYLQNLGQGPELLIRYENEEAVDDSQLPKDRFSAERLKGVDSTLKIQPAELGDSAVYLCASKSGSGSLWATQYFGPGTRLLVL.

There are a few counts of this clonotype. This rearrangement joins TRBV6-1 to TRBJ1-2; perhaps TRBD1 as D (6 bases). From germline, CDR1 is MNHNS and CDR2 SASEGT. This CDR3 contains 12 residues. Trimming left V 3 bases short and J 7 bases short, with 9 bases between. CDR3 residues: CASSDGQFGYTF. The CDR3 coding sequence is TGTGCCAGCAGTGATGGACAGTTTGGCTACACCTTC.

This clonotype has just a few counts. This rearrangement joins TRBV5-1 to TRBJ2-1; 13 positions agree with TRBD2. The CDR3 length is 18 residues. Germline CDR1 SGHRS, CDR2 YFSETQ. V trimming: 4 bases; J trimming: 0 bases; junction bases outside the gene matches: 7. The CDR3 loop reads CASSPGLAGVTSYNEQFF. The CDR3 DNA reads TGCGCCAGCAGCCCCGGACTAGCGGGAGTCACCTCCTACAATGAGCAGTTCTTC.

There are a few counts of this clonotype. The rearrangement joins TRBV12-3 or TRBV12-4 to TRBJ2-6; D not certain. Trimming took 8 bases from V and 1 from J, leaving 9 bases between them. The CDR3 has 14 amino acids. Here the CDR3 DNA reads TGTGCCAGCTTCTACTCGTCTGGGGCCAACGTCCTGACTTTC. This sequence encodes CASFYSSGANVLTF.

This clonotype was observed a handful of times. The chain uses TRBV7-9 and TRBJ2-7; TRBD2 is a possible D gene (5 bases). Germline assignment: CDR1 SEHNR and CDR2 FQNEAQ (reference sequence). The CDR3 consists of 13 residues. Trimming removed 3 bases from V and 3 bases from J, with 9 bases in between. Here the CDR3 reads CASSFTEGYEQYV. CDR3 bases: TGTGCCAGCAGCTTCACAGAGGGCTACGAGCAGTACGTC.

This clonotype was recorded at least ten times. The chain has TRBV20-1 and TRBJ2-1; TRBD2 agrees at 9 bases. The J segment lost 7 bases and the V segment lost 6 bases, leaving 13 bases of the junction unmatched. The CDR3 contains 15 residues. The germline V gene encodes CDR1 DFQATT and CDR2 SNEGSKA (reference sequence). Written as DNA, the CDR3 is TGCAGTGCCCACTCCGCGGGAGGGCCCCAGAATGAGCAGTTCTTC. Protein product: CSAHSAGGPQNEQFF.

In its sample, this clonotype was seen a few times. The chain uses TRBV4-1 and TRBJ1-4; D ambiguous. The CDR3 extends over 15 amino acids. The germline gives CDR1 MGHRA, CDR2 YSYEKL. Trimming removed 2 bases from V and 5 bases from J, with 12 bases in between. This chain's CDR3 is CASSQSGQLNEKLFF. The DNA for the CDR3 is TGCGCCAGCAGCCAATCGGGCCAATTAAATGAAAAACTGTTTTTT.

At least ten counts were recorded for this clonotype. The rearrangement uses TRBV7-9 and TRBJ2-3; tentatively, D is TRBD2 (6 bases). The CDR3 runs to 17 residues. The V gene lost 5 bases and the J gene lost 1 base, with 19 bases spanning the gap. Germline-derived CDR1 and CDR2 are SEHNR and FQNEAQ (reference sequence). The CDR3 loop is CASSLRDFGSRTDTQYF. CDR3 coding DNA: TGTGCCAGCAGCCTTCGGGACTTCGGATCACGCACAGATACGCAGTATTTT. Full variable domain (rest looked up from reference TRBV7-9 and TRBJ2-3): DTGVSQNPRHKITKRGQNVTFRCDPISEHNRLYWYRQTLGQGPEFLTYFQNEAQLEKSRLLSDRFSAERPKGSFSTLEIQRTEQGDSAMYLCASSLRDFGSRTDTQYFGPGTRLTVL.

This clonotype turned up a few times. The rearrangement joins TRBV12-3 or TRBV12-4 to TRBJ2-5; perhaps TRBD1 as D (7 bases). The V gene lost 5 bases and the J gene lost 9 bases, with 10 bases spanning the gap. There are 11 residues in the CDR3. The CDR3 protein is CASSAGGPQYF. In DNA, the CDR3 is TGTGCCAGCAGTGCAGGGGGGCCCCAGTACTTC.

This clonotype has more than one count but fewer than ten. CDR3 DNA: TGTGCCAGCAAGACCTTGCCCAACGCTGAAGCTTTCTTT. Translated, it gives CASKTLPNAEAFF. V is TRBV28 and J is TRBJ1-1, with D hard to call. The germline V gene encodes CDR1 MDHEN and CDR2 SYDVKM. V was cut by 7 bases and J by 6 bases, with 15 bases left in between. This CDR3 is 13 amino acids long.

This clonotype was found many times. This sequence joins TRBV12-3 or TRBV12-4 and TRBJ1-3, with D uncertain. V lost 7 bases to trimming and J lost 0 bases, with 10 bases between them. The CDR3 runs 14 residues. The CDR3 region has the DNA TGTGCCAGCAAGAGACAAAACTCTGGAAACACCATATATTTT. It encodes CASKRQNSGNTIYF.

The CDR3 region has the DNA TGTGCCACCAGTGATTTTAGGGACGGAGACAATCAGCCCCAGCATTTT. Translation: CATSDFRDGDNQPQHF. The V call is TRBV24-1, the J call TRBJ1-5; D perhaps matches TRBD1 (5 bases). This CDR3 has 16 amino acids. V lost 1 base and J 3 bases, leaving 12 bases between the germline ends. CDR1 and CDR2 from the germline V gene are KGHDR and SFDVKD.